These T cell receptor beta chains were read from a single sample in a study of identical twins. One entry per CDR3 protein, called by TCRdb with MiXCR from the 5' RACE reads. The data show roughly 720,000 distinct CDR3 sequences, about 20% seen once. These data also formed part of another study, on T cells expressing NK-cell markers.

Material for sequencing was PBMCs. All receptors come from a woman aged 18-29 years in good health. Each CDR3 is given with its conserved first and last residue. The D gene is left open where the match is weak. Size tells how often a clone was seen (once, few, many) or the class of an expanded clone, and some rows leave it out.

TRBJ2-1,few,.,TRBV20-1,CSARDLYGTYNEQFF
TRBJ1-2,few,.,TRBV4-3,CASSPGTAGLGTF
TRBJ2-3,few,.,TRBV10-1,CASSPIYTDTQYF
TRBJ2-1,.,.,TRBV20-1,CSARPGPYNEQFF
TRBJ2-5,.,.,TRBV9,CASSLSGTSRPETQYF
TRBJ2-5,.,.,TRBV20-1,CSASTRLGTQYF
TRBJ2-1,many,.,TRBV20-1,CSARGGETALNEQFF
TRBJ1-3,few,.,TRBV20-1,CSARLQTPESAGNTIYF
TRBJ1-1,.,.,TRBV6-5,CASSGSAAEAFF
TRBJ2-3,few,.,TRBV20-1,CSARVQGSPTDTQYF
TRBJ1-1,.,.,TRBV12-3/TRBV12-4,CASSLQLTNTEAFF
TRBJ2-3,.,.,TRBV20-1,CSARELLGEDTQYF
TRBJ1-1,.,.,TRBV18,CASSPLTGPDAKAFF
TRBJ2-5,.,TRBD1,TRBV7-9,CASSPWDRETQYF
TRBJ2-1,few,TRBD1,TRBV6-5,CASTNSQGAEFF
TRBJ2-3,.,TRBD2,TRBV20-1,CSGGTSGSRTDTQYF
TRBJ2-1,.,TRBD2,TRBV6-2/TRBV6-3,CASKIPSGRSHEQFF
TRBJ2-7,.,.,TRBV5-6,CASSLGQSPYEQYF